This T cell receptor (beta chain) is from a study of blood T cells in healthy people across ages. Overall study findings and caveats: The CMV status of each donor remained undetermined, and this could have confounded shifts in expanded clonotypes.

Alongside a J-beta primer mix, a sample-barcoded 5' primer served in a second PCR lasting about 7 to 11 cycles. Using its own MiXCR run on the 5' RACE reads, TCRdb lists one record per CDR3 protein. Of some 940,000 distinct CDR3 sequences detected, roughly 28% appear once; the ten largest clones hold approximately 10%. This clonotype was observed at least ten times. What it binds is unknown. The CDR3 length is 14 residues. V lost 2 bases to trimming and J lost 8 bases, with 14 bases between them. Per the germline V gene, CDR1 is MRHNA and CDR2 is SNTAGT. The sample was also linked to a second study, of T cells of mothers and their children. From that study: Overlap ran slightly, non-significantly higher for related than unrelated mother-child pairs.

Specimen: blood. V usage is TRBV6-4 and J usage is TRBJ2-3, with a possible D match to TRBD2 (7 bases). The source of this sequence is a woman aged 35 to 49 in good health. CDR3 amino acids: CASSDGGAWGTQYF. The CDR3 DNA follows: TGTGCCAGCAGTGACGGGGGGGCTTGGGGTACGCAGTATTTT.